The T cell receptor (beta chain) described here comes from a study of identical twins (dated by TCRdb to about 2016). Regarding the study in general: To test whether fetal clonotypes persist, the study used deep sequencing on TCR alpha and beta repertoires from monozygotic twins, unrelated adults of various ages, and cord blood. To rule out contamination, replicate twin experiments were performed at different times with different library preparation protocols. Overall results and qualifications from the work: Invariant T cells such as MAIT and iNKT could partly confound zero-insertion analyses, although diverse VJ usage argued against such confounding for most clonotypes. Recombination models systematically underestimated out-of-frame TCR alpha sharing in monozygotic twins but agreed with sharing between unrelated individuals. Compared with coincidental sharing between unrelated individuals, an excess of low generation-probability sequences was observed among out-of-frame TCR alpha sequences shared between twins. The excess sharing between twins in beta out-of-frame sequences was weaker because fewer shared sequences reduced the signal-to-noise ratio. Conclusions relied on cross-sectional statistical analysis, since the same donors could not be followed over many years. Fewer insertions were carried by abundant cord blood beta clonotypes; a weaker similar trend was observed in young adult naive repertoires, while no such trend was observed in memory repertoires.

The germline V gene sets CDR1 to MDHEN and CDR2 to SYDVKM. CDR3 length: 15 amino acids, cysteine to phenylalanine. The only DNA kept is the CDR3, 45 bases in frame from the first base. V is clipped by 6 bases and J by 0 bases, and the sequence between their germline boundaries is 14 bases long. On this clonotype itself: What antigen it recognizes has not been identified. Qualities for individual bases were not recorded, and no much larger clone is one base off.

The method behind the library was 5' RACE. Sequencing was carried out with an Illumina HiSeq 2000. Template switching added a universal primer binding site, and the final cDNA carried a unique molecular identifier that allowed TCR cDNA molecules to be counted accurately. Specific primers in the conserved constant-segment region were used to synthesize first-strand cDNA for the TCR alpha and beta chains. To control for contamination, every cDNA library carried two barcodes: a SMART-Mk sample barcode plus Illumina barcodes. TruSeq adapter sequences and Illumina sample barcodes were added in two successive PCR steps. Sequencing of the TCR alpha and beta cDNA libraries was done on the Illumina HiSeq platform using custom primers. On the study's bioinformatics: MiGEC was used to process raw reads and extract unique molecular identifiers, and MiXCR was used to find CDR3 positions. For each individual, recombination models were inferred using an EM algorithm with the repgenHMM and IGoR tools. Shared clonotypes were analyzed with the tcR package in R, and sharing was normalized by the product of cloneset sizes. Out-of-frame nonproductive sequences were analyzed to study raw recombination free of thymic and clonal selection effects. TCRdb trimmed public reads at Q25 via fastp, called clones via MiXCR and kept in-frame beta chains. A single entry per CDR3 protein holds the most common genes and DNA from its merged rows. Clone size and V and J calls follow TCRdb, not the original study. For this sample there are a few hundred thousand distinct CDR3 sequences; around 8.3% appear just once. The ten most abundant clones make up about 3% of the sample.

Every donor was a healthy Caucasian. The twin cohort consisted of three pairs of female monozygotic twins, all aged about 18 to 30 years. Positive isolation kits from Invitrogen were used to isolate the CD4+ and CD8+ T cell populations. These data were likewise used in another study, on yellow fever vaccine responses in identical twins. From that second study: According to the authors, in identical twins the way T cells responded to vaccination appeared partly convergent and partly personalized. The study precisely tracked vaccine-responding T cell clones in identical twins.

Recombination joined TRBV28 with TRBJ1-1, and perhaps TRBD1 as D gene, on 6 matching bases. Sequencing input: CD8+ T cells sorted from blood. The TCR comes from a woman aged 18-29 years in good health. The nucleotide sequence reads TGTGCCAGCAGCCCTACTGGACAGATGAACACTGAAGCTTTCTTT. Translated, it gives CASSPTGQMNTEAFF.